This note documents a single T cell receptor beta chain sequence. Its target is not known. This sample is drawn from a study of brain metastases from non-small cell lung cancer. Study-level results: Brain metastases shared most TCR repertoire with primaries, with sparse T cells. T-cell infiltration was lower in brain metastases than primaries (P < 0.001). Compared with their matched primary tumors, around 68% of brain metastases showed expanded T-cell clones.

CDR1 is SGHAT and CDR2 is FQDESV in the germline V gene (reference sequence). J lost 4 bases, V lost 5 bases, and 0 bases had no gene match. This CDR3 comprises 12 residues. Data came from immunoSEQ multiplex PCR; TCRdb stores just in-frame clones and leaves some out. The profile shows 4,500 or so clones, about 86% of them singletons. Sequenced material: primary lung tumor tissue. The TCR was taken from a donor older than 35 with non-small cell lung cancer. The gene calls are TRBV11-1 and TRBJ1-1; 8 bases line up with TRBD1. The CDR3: CASSGQGTEAFF. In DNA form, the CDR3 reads TGTGCCAGCAGCGGACAGGGCACTGAAGCTTTCTTT.